Judged by abundance, the clone carrying this TCR beta chain is medium-sized. CDR1 and CDR2 (germline): SGHVS, FQNEAQ. The V segment lost 5 bases and the J segment 2 bases; nucleotides outside the gene matches: 2. The CDR3 contains 13 residues. The sample belongs to a study of CD4+ T cells in melanoma. Sequencing was performed with immunoSEQ multiplex PCR; in TCRdb, only in-frame clones are kept and a portion is missing. Of 13,000 to 15,000 clones in the sample, 70% were seen once. Sequencing was carried out using cells from a culture (not recorded whether cultured in vitro). The receptor's source is a human donor with melanoma. The chain carries TRBV7-8 and TRBJ2-7; 8 bases match TRBD1. This CDR3 reads CASSVGQAYEQYF. The CDR3 DNA follows: TGTGCCAGCAGCGTGGGACAGGCCTACGAGCAGTACTTC.